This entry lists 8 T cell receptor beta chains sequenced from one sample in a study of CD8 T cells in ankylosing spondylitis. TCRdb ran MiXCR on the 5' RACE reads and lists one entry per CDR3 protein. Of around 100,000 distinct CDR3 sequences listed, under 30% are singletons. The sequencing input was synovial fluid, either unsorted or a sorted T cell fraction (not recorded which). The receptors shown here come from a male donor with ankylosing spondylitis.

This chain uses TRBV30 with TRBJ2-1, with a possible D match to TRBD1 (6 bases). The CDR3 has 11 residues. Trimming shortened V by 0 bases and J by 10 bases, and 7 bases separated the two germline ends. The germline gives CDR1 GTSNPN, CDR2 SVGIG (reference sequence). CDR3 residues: CAWSVQGEQFF. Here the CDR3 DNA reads TGTGCCTGGAGTGTACAGGGCGAGCAGTTCTTC. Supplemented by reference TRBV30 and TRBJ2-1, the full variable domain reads SQTIHQWPATLVQPVGSPLSLECTVEGTSNPNLYWYRQAAGRGLQLLFYSVGIGQISSEVPQNLSASRPQDRQFILSSKKLLLSDSGFYLCAWSVQGEQFFGPGTRLTVL.

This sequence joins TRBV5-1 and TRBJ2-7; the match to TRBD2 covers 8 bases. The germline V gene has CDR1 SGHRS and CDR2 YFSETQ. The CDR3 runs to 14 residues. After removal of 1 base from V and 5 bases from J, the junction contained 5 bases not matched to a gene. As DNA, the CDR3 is TGCGCCAGCAGCTTGTCCGGGAGGGCCGACGAGCAGTACTTC. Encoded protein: CASSLSGRADEQYF.

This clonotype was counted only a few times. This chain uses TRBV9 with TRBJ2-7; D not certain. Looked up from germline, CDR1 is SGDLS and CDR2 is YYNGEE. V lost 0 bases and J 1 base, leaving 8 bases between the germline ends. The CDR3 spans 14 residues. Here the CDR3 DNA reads TGTGCCAGCAGCGTAGCGGCAGTTTCCTACGAGCAGTACTTC. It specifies CASSVAAVSYEQYF.

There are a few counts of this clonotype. CDR3 sequence: CASSLEHRAYEQYF. CDR3 in DNA: TGTGCCAGCAGCTTGGAACACAGGGCCTACGAGCAGTACTTC. This rearrangement joins TRBV7-2 to TRBJ2-7; D is possibly TRBD1 (6 bases). The germline V gene encodes CDR1 SGHTA and CDR2 FQGNSA. Trimming took 3 bases from V and 2 from J, leaving 11 bases between them. CDR3 length: 14 amino acids.

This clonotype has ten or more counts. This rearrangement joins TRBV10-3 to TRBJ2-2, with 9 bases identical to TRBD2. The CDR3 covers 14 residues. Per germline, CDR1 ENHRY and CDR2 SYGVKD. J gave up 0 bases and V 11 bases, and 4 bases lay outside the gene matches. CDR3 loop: CAAASGANTGELFF. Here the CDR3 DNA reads TGTGCCGCCGCTAGCGGGGCGAACACCGGGGAGCTGTTTTTT.

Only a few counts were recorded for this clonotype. The CDR3 nucleotides are TGCAGCGTTGAGCCCGACTCCGGGACAGGAAGGGAAAACACCATATATTTT. This codes for CSVEPDSGTGRENTIYF. The chain carries TRBV29-1 and TRBJ1-3; 8 bases map to TRBD1. Germline trimming cut 3 bases from V and 6 bases from J; bases unmatched to any gene: 16. CDR1 is SQVTM, CDR2 ANQGSEA, per germline. There are 17 residues in the CDR3.

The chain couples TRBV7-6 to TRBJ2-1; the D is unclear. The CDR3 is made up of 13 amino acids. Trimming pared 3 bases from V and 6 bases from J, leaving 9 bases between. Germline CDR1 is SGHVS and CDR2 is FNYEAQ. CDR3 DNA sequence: TGTGCCAGCAGCTTGGGTAGCAGCAATGAGCAGTTCTTC. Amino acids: CASSLGSSNEQFF.

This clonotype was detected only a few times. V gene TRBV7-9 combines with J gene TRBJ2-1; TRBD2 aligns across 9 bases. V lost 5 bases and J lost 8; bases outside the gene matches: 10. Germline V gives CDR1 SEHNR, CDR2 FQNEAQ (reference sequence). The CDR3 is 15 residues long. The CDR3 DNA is TGTGCCAGCAGCCCTCCGGGACTAGCATCCGATGAGCAGTTCTTC. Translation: CASSPPGLASDEQFF.